The rows below give T cell receptor beta chains drawn from one sample of a study of blood T cell repertoires in COVID-19. Here immunoSEQ multiplex PCR was the method, and the copy in TCRdb shows in-frame clones only, minus some. The sample carries 100,000 to 130,000 clones, just over 90% recorded once. Input material: peripheral blood. Receptor source: a woman in her twenties or thirties with acute or convalescent COVID-19. The CDR3 runs from the conserved cysteine through the conserved F or W. Fields, in order: V gene, J gene, CDR3 protein.

TRBV6-5	TRBJ2-6	CASSYSGGAGANVLTF
TRBV28	TRBJ1-6	CASSSGQGFNSPLHF
TRBV2	TRBJ2-5	CASSGTGGAGTQYF
TRBV4-1	TRBJ2-3	CASSQRGGALADTQYF
TRBV11-2	TRBJ2-1	CASSNRTGSSSYNEQFF
TRBV11-3	TRBJ1-5	CASSLVGEGGQPQHF
TRBV7-2	TRBJ1-2	CASSADNDRGYTF
TRBV2	TRBJ1-1	CASSGQGGTEAFF
TRBV5-4	TRBJ2-1	CASSLFSFGRRPEQFF
TRBV3-1/TRBV3-2	TRBJ2-1	CASSPPERKSSYNEQFF
TRBV27	TRBJ1-5	CASSLTRGVHSNQPQHF
TRBV18	TRBJ1-1	CASSPGLTEAFF
TRBV4-3	TRBJ1-6	CASSLRGPPYNSPLHF
TRBV30	TRBJ1-5	CATDRGRNQPQHF
TRBV10-3	TRBJ2-3	CAISELAGRTDTQYF
TRBV2	TRBJ1-5	CASSEVTGFQPQHF
TRBV2	TRBJ1-1	CASRGVQAGGILATEAFF
TRBV27	TRBJ1-1	CASGRGNSYTEAFF
TRBV24-1	TRBJ2-3	CATSALGGAADTQYF
TRBV30	TRBJ2-1	CAWSAKGDRGGMFF
TRBV6-5	TRBJ2-7	CASSPTGPYEQYF
TRBV7-9	TRBJ1-2	CASSLEAEMMNYGYTF
TRBV10-3	TRBJ1-2	CAISESIRTTYGYTF
TRBV28	TRBJ2-2	CASQGLNTGELFF
TRBV4-1	TRBJ2-2	CASSQAGEVTGELFF
TRBV28	TRBJ2-7	CASSIPGLAYEQYF
TRBV4-3	TRBJ1-2	CASSQEDTMKNYGYTF
TRBV7-2	TRBJ1-1	CASSLARGVTEAFF
TRBV27	TRBJ2-7	CASSPWGTTSYEQYF
TRBV5-4	TRBJ2-3	CASSFWSGGADTQYF
TRBV3-1/TRBV3-2	TRBJ1-1	CASNPGGAMNTEAFF
TRBV6-5	TRBJ2-7	CASSSRGHTYEQYF
TRBV6-6	TRBJ2-4	CASSLTTGLAKNIQYF
TRBV6-2/TRBV6-3	TRBJ2-1	CASSLISGSSYNEQFF
TRBV5-6	TRBJ1-6	CASNKRTDNSPLHF
TRBV6-1	TRBJ1-1	CASSLDSNTEAFF
TRBV11-2	TRBJ1-4	CASSHPRGEKLFF
TRBV2	TRBJ1-6	CASSESGQSLSSPLHF
TRBV4-1	TRBJ2-7	CASSHSGATYEQYF
TRBV9	TRBJ1-1	CASSASGVGSGEAFF
TRBV27	TRBJ1-2	CASSSATGGYTF
TRBV19	TRBJ1-5	CASSPHRTPTGDQPQHF
TRBV7-9	TRBJ2-7	CASSSDLYYEQYF